This T cell receptor beta chain is drawn from a study of CD8 T cells in ankylosing spondylitis. The study, taken as a whole, reports: Peripheral blood held disease-linked clones only at relatively low frequency, and these were CD8+. Reported data indicate significant enrichment of disease-linked clones within matched ankylosing spondylitis synovial fluid.

This clonotype was counted ten times or more. Its specificity is not known. MiXCR was run by TCRdb on the 5' RACE reads, yielding one entry per CDR3 protein. The profile covers more than 150,000 distinct CDR3 sequences, with around a sixth appearing a single time and approximately 4% taken by the ten largest. The ends were cut back, 5 bases at V and 4 bases at J, with 5 bases in the middle. The CDR3 is 11 residues long. Germline CDR1 ENHRY, CDR2 SYGVKD. The chain recombines TRBV10-3 with TRBJ2-5; D call uncertain. The sample taken for sequencing was blood, either unsorted or a sorted T cell fraction (not recorded which). This TCR came from a male donor under 30 with ankylosing spondylitis or in good health (not recorded which). The CDR3 loop is CAISTGETQYF. DNA for the CDR3: TGTGCCATCAGTACGGGAGAGACCCAGTACTTC.